The present TCR beta chain was sequenced within a study of T cells in Graves' hyperthyroidism and ophthalmopathy. Points from the study as a whole: In the blood, most expanded thyroid clonotypes above 0.001 appeared as well.

About this clonotype: What it binds is not known.

Amplification of TCR beta CDR3 regions used RNA as the template. HTBI primers were used for first-round RT-PCR of the TCR CDR3. TCRdb itself ran the multiplex PCR reads through MiXCR, one entry per CDR3 protein. The data show 700,000 to 850,000 distinct CDR3 sequences, about a third seen once. The sequenced sample was blood. The origin of this receptor is a woman aged 40 to 50 with Graves' hyperthyroidism.

The DNA of the CDR3 is TGTGCCAGCGGAAGGGACACTGGAAACACCATATATTTT. Its translation is CASGRDTGNTIYF. The rearrangement links TRBV2 to TRBJ1-3, with D maybe TRBD1 (6 bases). CDR3 length equals 13 residues. Per the germline V gene, CDR1 is SNHLY and CDR2 is FYNNEI. Trimming stripped 8 bases from V and 2 bases from J, with 10 bases between.